This T cell receptor (beta chain) comes out of a study of patients and donors after allogeneic stem cell transplantation. TCRdb reanalysed the RT-PCR reads using MiXCR and keeps one entry per CDR3 protein. This sample yields 190,000 or so distinct CDR3 sequences, of which 38% are seen a single time; more than 9% belongs to the top ten. Sequences were obtained from blood, either unsorted or a sorted T cell fraction (not recorded which). The receptor's source is a human donor who was either an allogeneic HSCT recipient or a stem cell or donor lymphocyte infusion donor (not recorded which). It is not recorded whose cells these are; they may come from a transplant donor.

Written as DNA, the CDR3 is TGTGCCAGCATGTGGGGCAGACTCAATCAGCCCCAGCATTTT. This gives the protein CASMWGRLNQPQHF. This chain joins TRBV2 and TRBJ1-5, with D possibly being TRBD1 (5 bases). Trimming cost V 7 bases and J 3 bases, with 13 bases left between them. Germline V lookup: CDR1 SNHLY, CDR2 FYNNEI. The CDR3 totals 14 residues.